The TCR beta chain under discussion was sequenced for a study of beta chain features in type 1 diabetes. Germline CDR1 MGHRA, CDR2 YSYEKL. This CDR3 is 16 amino acids long. V lost 3 bases and J 7 bases, leaving 21 bases between the germline ends. The isolated RNA, all of it, was reverse transcribed, so expressed TCRB transcripts were what got sequenced. Some clones are missing from TCRdb's copy, which holds only in-frame ones; the method was immunoSEQ multiplex PCR. Of a few hundred thousand clones listed, approximately 10% are singletons. This clone was picked up a small number of times. What was sequenced was central memory CD4+ T cells from blood. The receptor was isolated from a man aged 18 to 35 in good health. The V gene is TRBV4-1, the J gene TRBJ2-5, with D unclear. CDR3 in DNA: TGCGCCAGCAGCCACGACTTACGTACTATGCCAGGGACCCAGTACTTC. This encodes CASSHDLRTMPGTQYF.